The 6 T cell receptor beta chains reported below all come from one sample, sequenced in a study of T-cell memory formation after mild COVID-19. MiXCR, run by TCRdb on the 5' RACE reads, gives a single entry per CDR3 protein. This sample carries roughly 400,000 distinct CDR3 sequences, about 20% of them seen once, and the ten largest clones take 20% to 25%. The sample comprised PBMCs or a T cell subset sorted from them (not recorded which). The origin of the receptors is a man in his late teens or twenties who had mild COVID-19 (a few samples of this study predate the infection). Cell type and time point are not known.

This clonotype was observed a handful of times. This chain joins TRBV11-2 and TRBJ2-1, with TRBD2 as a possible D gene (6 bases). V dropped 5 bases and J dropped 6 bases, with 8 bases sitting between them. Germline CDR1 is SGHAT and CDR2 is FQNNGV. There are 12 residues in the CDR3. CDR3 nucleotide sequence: TGTGCCAGCAGCCGCGGGATCAATGAGCAGTTCTTC. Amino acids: CASSRGINEQFF.

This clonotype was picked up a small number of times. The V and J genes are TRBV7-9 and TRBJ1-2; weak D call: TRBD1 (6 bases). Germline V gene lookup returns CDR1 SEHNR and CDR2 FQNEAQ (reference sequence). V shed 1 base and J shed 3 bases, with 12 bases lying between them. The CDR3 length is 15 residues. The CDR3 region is CASSLGSAGDYGYTF. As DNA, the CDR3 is TGTGCCAGCAGCTTAGGGTCTGCAGGGGACTATGGCTACACCTTC.

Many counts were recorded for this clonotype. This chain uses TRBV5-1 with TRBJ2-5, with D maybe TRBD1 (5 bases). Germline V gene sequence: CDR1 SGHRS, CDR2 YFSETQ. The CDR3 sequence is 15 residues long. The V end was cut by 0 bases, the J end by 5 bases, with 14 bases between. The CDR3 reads CASSLGLRVSETQYF. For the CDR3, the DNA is TGCGCCAGCAGCTTGGGTCTCAGGGTGAGCGAGACCCAGTACTTC.

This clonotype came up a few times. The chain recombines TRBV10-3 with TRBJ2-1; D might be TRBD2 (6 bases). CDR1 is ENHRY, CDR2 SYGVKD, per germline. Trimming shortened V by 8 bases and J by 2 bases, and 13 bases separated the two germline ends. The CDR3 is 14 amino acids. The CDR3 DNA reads TGTGCCATCGGCGGGGTGGGAGCCTACAATGAGCAGTTCTTC. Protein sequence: CAIGGVGAYNEQFF.

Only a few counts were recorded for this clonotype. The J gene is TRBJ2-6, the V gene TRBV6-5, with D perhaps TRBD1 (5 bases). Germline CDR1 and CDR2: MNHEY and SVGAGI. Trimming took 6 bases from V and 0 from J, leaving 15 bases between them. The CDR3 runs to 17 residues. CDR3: CASSRQGADSGANVLTF. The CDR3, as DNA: TGTGCCAGCAGCCGCCAGGGCGCTGACTCTGGGGCCAACGTCCTGACTTTC.

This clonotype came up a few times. CDR3 coding DNA: TGTGCCAGCAGTGTGGGACAGGTTACCTATGGCTACACCTTC. Its protein product is CASSVGQVTYGYTF. The chain joins TRBV2 to TRBJ1-2; 8 nucleotides line up with TRBD1. The germline V gene has CDR1 SNHLY and CDR2 FYNNEI. This CDR3 has 14 amino acids. Trimming at V came to 4 bases and at J to 4 bases, leaving 5 bases not matched to a gene.